This TCR beta chain was sequenced for a study of T cells in Graves' hyperthyroidism and ophthalmopathy (dated by TCRdb to about 2019). Study-wide context: To identify distinguishing TCR V-J signatures, a discovery cohort of around 98 patients was used, comprising 40 to 45 with Graves' ophthalmopathy and about 59 with stable Graves' hyperthyroidism. Prospective prediction of ophthalmopathy was tested in an independent validation cohort consisting of some 19 hyperthyroidism patients and more than 15 patients who later progressed to ophthalmopathy. The roughly 100 discovery patients were randomly split 7:3 into training and test sets. Thyroid tissue and blood T-cell repertoires from more than 5 Graves' hyperthyroidism patients were also compared in the study. Following sampling, methimazole starting at 30 mg daily was given to hyperthyroidism patients, and high-dose intravenous methylprednisolone was given to ophthalmopathy patients. TCR Vbeta CDR3 sequencing of 140 or so peripheral blood samples (43 ophthalmopathy, about 80 hyperthyroidism and roughly 17 progressor patients) is reported in the paper. On the study overall, not on this receptor specifically: A model built on a 13 V-J signature distinguished ophthalmopathy from stable hyperthyroidism, reaching 85% to 90% sensitivity and approximately 83% specificity in cross-validation and 80%/75% in testing. In validation, the model predicted progression to ophthalmopathy with over 65% sensitivity and around 72% specificity, a median of around 6.6 months before onset. Sample size was not statistically predetermined, and blinding of investigators to group allocation was not performed. Most expanded thyroid clonotypes (frequency above 0.001) were also found in blood, which suggests that blood repertoires may mirror thyroid immune responses.

Stable Graves' hyperthyroidism was defined as no progression to ophthalmopathy during 18 months of follow-up. Hyperthyroidism patients were newly diagnosed, with disease duration under 2 months, and aged 18 to 65 years. Patients with uncontrolled infections, other autoimmune diseases, pregnancy or lactation were excluded. Diagnoses were based on clinical symptoms, serum thyroxine and TRAb, thyroid ultrasound and orbital computed tomography. Trizol reagent was used to extract total RNA, and RNA quality was then checked on an Agilent 2100 Bioanalyzer. The TCR beta CDR3 regions were amplified from RNA transcripts. The first round of RT-PCR for the TCR CDR3 was performed with the HTBI primer set and the Qiagen OneStep RT-PCR kit. A second multiplex PCR round built the libraries, followed by size selection and purification. Sequencing of the libraries was done on an Illumina HiSeq2000 using paired-end 100 bp reads. Per the source publication's procedure: SOAPnuke was used to process the raw data, with reads discarded if the reads contained adapters or uncalled bases, had a mean Phred below 15, or lacked an exact constant-primer or identifier match. COPE v1.2.5 was used to merge the high-quality paired reads, and each unique nucleotide sequence was defined as a clonotype. Clonotypes were aligned to IMGT TRBV, TRBD and TRBJ reference segments using MiTCR v1.1. Only V-J combinations with frequency above 0.0001, covering about 99% of repertoires, were analysed. A TCS score was defined as the ratio of F50 (clonal expansion) to E x V (chaos), with BLOSUM62-based TCRdist applied between CDR3 peptides within each V-J. Welch's t-statistics and random forest reduced fewer than 600 V-J features to 10 to 15, which were used in a naive Bayes classifier (R e1071). The similarity between thyroid and blood repertoires was quantified using the Morisita-Horn index. TCRdb applied fastp at Q25 and MiXCR to the public reads, then kept only in-frame beta chains. CDR3 protein sequences are deduplicated, and each keeps its most common genes and DNA. TCRdb, not the original authors, processed these V and J calls. This sample gives 610,000 or so distinct CDR3 sequences in total; around 45% of them show up just once. The ten largest clones represent around 7.7% of the sample.

The CDR3, from cysteine to phenylalanine, totals 15 residues. Just CDR3 DNA is preserved here, 45 bases in frame from base 1. V is pared back by 5 bases and J by 0 bases, with 11 bases lying between the germline termini. The germline V gene encodes CDR1 SEHNR and CDR2 FQNEAQ (reference sequence). Points on this clonotype: The antigen it binds to is not known. Base qualities are not at hand, and no much larger clone is one base apart.

This chain is built from TRBV7-9 and TRBJ2-4, with the D gene uncertain. What was sequenced was peripheral blood or thyroid tissue (not recorded which). This clonotype was obtained from a woman aged 18-35 years with Graves' hyperthyroidism. The DNA reads TGTGCCAGCAGCCCACATTATATAGCCAAAAACATTCAGTACTTC. It specifies CASSPHYIAKNIQYF.